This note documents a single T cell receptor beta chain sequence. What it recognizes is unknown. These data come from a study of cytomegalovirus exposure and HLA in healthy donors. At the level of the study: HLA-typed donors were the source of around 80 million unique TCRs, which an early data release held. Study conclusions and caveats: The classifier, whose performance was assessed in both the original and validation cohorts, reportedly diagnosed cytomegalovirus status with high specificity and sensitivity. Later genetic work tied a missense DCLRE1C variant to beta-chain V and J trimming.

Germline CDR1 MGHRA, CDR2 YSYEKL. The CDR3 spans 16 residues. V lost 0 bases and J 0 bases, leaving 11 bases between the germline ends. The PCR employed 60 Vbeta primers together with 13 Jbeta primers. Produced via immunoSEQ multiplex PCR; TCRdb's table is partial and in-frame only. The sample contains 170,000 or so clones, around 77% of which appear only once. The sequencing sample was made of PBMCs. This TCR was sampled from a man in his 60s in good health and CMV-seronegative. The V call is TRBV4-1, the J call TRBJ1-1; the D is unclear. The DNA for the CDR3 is TGCGCCAGCAGCCAAGAGTTCGTCAGAATGAACACTGAAGCTTTCTTT. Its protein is CASSQEFVRMNTEAFF.